This T cell receptor (beta chain) came from a study of CXCR3-negative and CXCR3-positive naive CD8 T cells. The study, taken as a whole, reports: For CXCR3-positive naive cells, TRB CDR3s were more hydrophobic than those of CXCR3-negative naive cells. Most assays were run on fresh PBMCs (CXCR3 expression partially decreased after cryopreservation).

All TRB cDNA libraries came from 5' RACE performed with UMI labels. TCRdb reworked the 5' RACE reads into one entry per CDR3 protein, no DNA. This listing includes about 60,000 distinct CDR3 sequences. Comment on this clonotype: Its antigen is as yet unknown.

The CDR3 consists of 14 residues. Per the germline V gene, CDR1 is MNHEY and CDR2 is SVGEGT. The gene calls are TRBV6-2 or TRBV6-3 and TRBJ1-1. The origin of this receptor is a human donor in good health. Some clones in this sample may be carry-over from other donors' samples. Sequenced sample: naive CXCR3+ CD8+ T cells from blood. Described subset: CD45RO-CCR7+CD27+CD95- naive CD8+ T cells expressing CXCR3 (TNR3+). This CDR3 reads CASSYEVGGAEAFF.